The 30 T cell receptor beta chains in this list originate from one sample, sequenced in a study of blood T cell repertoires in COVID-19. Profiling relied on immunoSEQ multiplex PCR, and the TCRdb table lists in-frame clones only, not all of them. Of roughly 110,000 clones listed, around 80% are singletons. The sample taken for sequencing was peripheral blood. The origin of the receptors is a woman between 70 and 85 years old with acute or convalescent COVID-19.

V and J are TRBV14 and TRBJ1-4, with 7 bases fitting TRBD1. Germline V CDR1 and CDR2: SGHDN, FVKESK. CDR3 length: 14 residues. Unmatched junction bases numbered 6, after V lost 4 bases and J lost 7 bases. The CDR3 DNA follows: TGTGCCAGCAGCCCTGCAGGGGGTATTGAAAAACTGTTTTTT. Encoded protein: CASSPAGGIEKLFF.

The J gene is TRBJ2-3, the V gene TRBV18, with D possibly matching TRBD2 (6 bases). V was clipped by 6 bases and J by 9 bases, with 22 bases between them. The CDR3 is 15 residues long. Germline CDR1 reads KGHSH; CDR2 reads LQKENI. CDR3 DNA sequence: TGTGCCAGCTCGGGGGTGATTATAGCGGAGGGAACGCAGTATTTT. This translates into CASSGVIIAEGTQYF.

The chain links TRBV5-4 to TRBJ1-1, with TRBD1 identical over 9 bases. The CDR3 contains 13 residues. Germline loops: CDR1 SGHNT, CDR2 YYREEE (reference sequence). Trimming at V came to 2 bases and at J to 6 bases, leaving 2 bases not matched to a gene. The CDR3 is CASSFTGGSEAFF. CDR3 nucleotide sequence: TGTGCCAGCAGCTTCACAGGGGGCTCTGAAGCTTTCTTT.

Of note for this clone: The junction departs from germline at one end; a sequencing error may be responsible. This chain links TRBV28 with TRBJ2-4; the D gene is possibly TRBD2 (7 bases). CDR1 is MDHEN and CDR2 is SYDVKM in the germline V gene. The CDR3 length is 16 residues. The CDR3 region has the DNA TGTGCCGGCAGTTTGGGAGGGGGAAGAGCCAAAAACATTCAGTACTTC. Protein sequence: CAGSLGGGRAKNIQYF.

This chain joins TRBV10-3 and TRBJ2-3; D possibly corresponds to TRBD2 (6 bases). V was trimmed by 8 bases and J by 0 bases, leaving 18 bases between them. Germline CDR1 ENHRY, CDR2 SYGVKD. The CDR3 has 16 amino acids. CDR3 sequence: CAIRREGALSTDTQYF. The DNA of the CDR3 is TGTGCCATCCGGAGGGAAGGGGCCCTTAGCACAGATACGCAGTATTTT.

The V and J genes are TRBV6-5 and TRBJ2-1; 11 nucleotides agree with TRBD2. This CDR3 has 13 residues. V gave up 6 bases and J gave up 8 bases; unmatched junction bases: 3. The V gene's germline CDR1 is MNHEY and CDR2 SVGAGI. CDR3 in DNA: TGTGCCAGCAGACTAGCGGGAGTGTATGAGCAGTTCTTC. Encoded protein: CASRLAGVYEQFF.

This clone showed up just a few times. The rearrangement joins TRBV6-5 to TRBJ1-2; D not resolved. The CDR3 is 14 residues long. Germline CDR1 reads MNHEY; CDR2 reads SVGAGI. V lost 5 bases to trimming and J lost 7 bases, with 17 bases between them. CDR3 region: CASSPTLGFSGYTF. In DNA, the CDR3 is TGTGCCAGCAGTCCGACACTTGGCTTTTCTGGCTACACCTTC.

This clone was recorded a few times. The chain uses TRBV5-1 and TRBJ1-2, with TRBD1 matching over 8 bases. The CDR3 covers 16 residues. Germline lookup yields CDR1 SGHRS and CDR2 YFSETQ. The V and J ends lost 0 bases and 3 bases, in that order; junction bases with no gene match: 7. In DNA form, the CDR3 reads TGCGCCAGCAGCTTGGGGACGACAGGGGAGGACTATGGCTACACCTTC. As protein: CASSLGTTGEDYGYTF.

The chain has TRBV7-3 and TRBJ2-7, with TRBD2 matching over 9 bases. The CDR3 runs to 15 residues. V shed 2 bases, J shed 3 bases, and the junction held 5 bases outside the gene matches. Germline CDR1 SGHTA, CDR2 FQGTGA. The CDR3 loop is CASSLVAGEIYEQYF. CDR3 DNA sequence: TGTGCCAGCAGCTTAGTAGCGGGAGAGATCTACGAGCAGTACTTC.

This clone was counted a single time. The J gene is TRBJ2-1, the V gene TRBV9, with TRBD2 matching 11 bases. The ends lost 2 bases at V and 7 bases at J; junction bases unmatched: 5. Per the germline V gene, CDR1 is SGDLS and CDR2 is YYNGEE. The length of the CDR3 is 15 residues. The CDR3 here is CASSVQASGRNEQFF. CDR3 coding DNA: TGTGCCAGCAGCGTTCAGGCTAGCGGGAGGAATGAGCAGTTCTTC.

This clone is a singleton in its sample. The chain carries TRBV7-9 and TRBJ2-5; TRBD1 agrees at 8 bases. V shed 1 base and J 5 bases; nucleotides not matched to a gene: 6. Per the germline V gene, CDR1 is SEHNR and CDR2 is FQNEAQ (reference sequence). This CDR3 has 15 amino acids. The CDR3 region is CASSLGTGTAETQYF. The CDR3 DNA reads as TGTGCCAGCAGCTTAGGGACAGGGACGGCCGAGACCCAGTACTTC.

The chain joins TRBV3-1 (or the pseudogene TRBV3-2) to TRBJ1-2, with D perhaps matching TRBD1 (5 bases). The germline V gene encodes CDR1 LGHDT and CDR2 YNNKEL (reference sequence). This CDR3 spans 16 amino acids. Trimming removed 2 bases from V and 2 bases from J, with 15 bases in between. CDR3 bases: TGTGCCAGCAGCCAATGGGGTCGACAGATAAACTATGGCTACACCTTC. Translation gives CASSQWGRQINYGYTF.

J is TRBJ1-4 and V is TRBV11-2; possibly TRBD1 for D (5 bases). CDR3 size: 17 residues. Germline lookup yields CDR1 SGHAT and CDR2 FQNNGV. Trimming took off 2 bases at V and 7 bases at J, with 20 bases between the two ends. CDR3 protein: CASSLSLWDSGAEKLFF. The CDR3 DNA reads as TGTGCCAGCAGCTTATCTTTGTGGGACTCTGGGGCTGAAAAACTGTTTTTT.

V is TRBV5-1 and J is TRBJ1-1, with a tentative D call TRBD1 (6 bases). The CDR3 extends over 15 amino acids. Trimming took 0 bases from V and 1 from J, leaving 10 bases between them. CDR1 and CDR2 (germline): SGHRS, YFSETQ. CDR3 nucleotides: TGCGCCAGCAGCTTGGAAGGACAGACGAACACTGAAGCTTTCTTT. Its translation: CASSLEGQTNTEAFF. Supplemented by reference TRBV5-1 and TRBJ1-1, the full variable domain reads KAGVTQTPRYLIKTRGQQVTLSCSPISGHRSVSWYQQTPGQGLQFLFEYFSETQRNKGNFPGRFSGRQFSNSRSEMNVSTLELGDSALYLCASSLEGQTNTEAFFGQGTRLTVV.

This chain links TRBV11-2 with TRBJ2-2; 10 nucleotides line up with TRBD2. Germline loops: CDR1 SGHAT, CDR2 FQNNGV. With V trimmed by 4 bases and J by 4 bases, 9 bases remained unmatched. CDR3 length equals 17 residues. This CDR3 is CASSSPLAGVGTGELFF. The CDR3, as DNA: TGTGCCAGCAGCTCCCCTCTAGCGGGAGTTGGCACCGGGGAGCTGTTTTTT.

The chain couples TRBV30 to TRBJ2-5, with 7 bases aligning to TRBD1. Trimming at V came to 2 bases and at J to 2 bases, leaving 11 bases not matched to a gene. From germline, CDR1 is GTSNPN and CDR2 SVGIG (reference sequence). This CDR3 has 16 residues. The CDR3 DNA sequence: TGTGCCTGGAGTTTCACAGGGGAATGGAGACAAGAGACCCAGTACTTC. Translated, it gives CAWSFTGEWRQETQYF.

CDR3 coding DNA: TGTGCCAGCAGCCAAGAAGGGACAGCTAACACTGAAGCTTTCTTT. It encodes CASSQEGTANTEAFF. The genes are TRBV3-1 (or the pseudogene TRBV3-2) and TRBJ1-1, with TRBD1 identical over 7 bases. Unmatched junction bases numbered 3, after V lost 0 bases and J lost 2 bases. CDR3 length equals 15 residues. The germline CDR1 and CDR2 sequences are LGHDT and YNNKEL (reference sequence).

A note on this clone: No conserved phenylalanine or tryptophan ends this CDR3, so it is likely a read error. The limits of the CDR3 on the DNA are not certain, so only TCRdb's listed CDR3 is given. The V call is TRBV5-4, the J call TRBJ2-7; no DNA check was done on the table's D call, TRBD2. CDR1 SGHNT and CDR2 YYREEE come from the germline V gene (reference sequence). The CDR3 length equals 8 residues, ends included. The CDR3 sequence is CASRPGGL.

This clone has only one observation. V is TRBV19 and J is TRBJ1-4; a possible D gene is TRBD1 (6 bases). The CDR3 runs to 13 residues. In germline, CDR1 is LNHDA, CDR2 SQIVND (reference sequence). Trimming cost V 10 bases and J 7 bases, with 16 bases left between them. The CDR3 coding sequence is TGTGCCACTGAGGGACAAGGTGGTGAAAAACTGTTTTTT. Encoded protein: CATEGQGGEKLFF. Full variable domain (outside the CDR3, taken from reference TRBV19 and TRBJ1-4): DGGITQSPKYLFRKEGQNVTLSCEQNLNHDAMYWYRQDPGQGLRLIYYSQIVNDFQKGDIAEGYSVSREKKESFPLTVTSAQKNPTAFYLCATEGQGGEKLFFGSGTQLSVL.

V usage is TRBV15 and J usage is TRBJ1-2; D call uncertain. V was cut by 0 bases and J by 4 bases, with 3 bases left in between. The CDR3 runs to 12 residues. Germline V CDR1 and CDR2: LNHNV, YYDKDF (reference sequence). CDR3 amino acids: CATSRDGYGYTF. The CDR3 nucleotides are TGTGCCACCAGCAGAGACGGCTATGGCTACACCTTC.

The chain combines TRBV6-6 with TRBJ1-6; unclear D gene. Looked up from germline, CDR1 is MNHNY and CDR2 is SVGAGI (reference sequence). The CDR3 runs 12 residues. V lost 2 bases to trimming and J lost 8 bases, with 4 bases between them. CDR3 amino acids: CASSYEDSPLHF. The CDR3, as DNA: TGTGCCAGCAGTTACGAGGATTCACCCCTCCACTTT.

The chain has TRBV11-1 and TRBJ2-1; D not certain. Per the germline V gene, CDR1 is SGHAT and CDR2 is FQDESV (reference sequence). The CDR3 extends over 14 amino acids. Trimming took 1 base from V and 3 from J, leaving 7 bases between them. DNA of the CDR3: TGTGCCAGCAGCTTAGTAGGCGGCTACAATGAGCAGTTCTTC. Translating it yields CASSLVGGYNEQFF.

The CDR3 DNA is TGTGCCAGCAGTGGCTACAGGGGTAACTATGGCTACACCTTC. Its protein product is CASSGYRGNYGYTF. The chain joins TRBV27 to TRBJ1-2, with 7 bases identical to TRBD1. V shed 5 bases, J shed 1 base, and the junction held 4 bases outside the gene matches. Germline V gene sequence: CDR1 MNHEY, CDR2 SMNVEV (reference sequence). The CDR3 consists of 14 residues.

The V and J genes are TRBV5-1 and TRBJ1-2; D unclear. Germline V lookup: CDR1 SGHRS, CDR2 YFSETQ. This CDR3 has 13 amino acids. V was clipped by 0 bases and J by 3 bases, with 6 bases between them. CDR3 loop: CASSLEVDYGYTF. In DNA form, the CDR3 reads TGCGCCAGCAGCTTGGAAGTAGACTATGGCTACACCTTC. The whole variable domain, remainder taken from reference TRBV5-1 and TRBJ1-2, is KAGVTQTPRYLIKTRGQQVTLSCSPISGHRSVSWYQQTPGQGLQFLFEYFSETQRNKGNFPGRFSGRQFSNSRSEMNVSTLELGDSALYLCASSLEVDYGYTFGSGTRLTVV.

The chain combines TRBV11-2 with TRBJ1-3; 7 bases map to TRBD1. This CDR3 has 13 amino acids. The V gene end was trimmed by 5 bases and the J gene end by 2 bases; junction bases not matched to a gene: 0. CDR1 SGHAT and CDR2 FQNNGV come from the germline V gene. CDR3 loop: CASSGTAGNTIYF. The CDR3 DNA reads TGTGCCAGCAGCGGGACAGCTGGAAACACCATATATTTT. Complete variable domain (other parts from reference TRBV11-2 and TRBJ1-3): EAGVAQSPRYKIIEKRQSVAFWCNPISGHATLYWYQQILGQGPKLLIQFQNNGVVDDSQLPKDRFSAERLKGVDSTLKIQPAKLEDSAVYLCASSGTAGNTIYFGEGSWLTVV.

CDR3 nucleotide sequence: TGTGCCAGCAGCTTAGATAGCGGCATTGGCACAGATACGCAGTATTTT. Its translation is CASSLDSGIGTDTQYF. The rearrangement uses TRBV11-3 and TRBJ2-3; a weak D match, TRBD2 (6 bases). This CDR3 has 16 amino acids. Trimming removed 0 bases from V and 1 base from J, with 11 bases in between. Germline V gene data show CDR1 as SGHNT and CDR2 as YENEEA.

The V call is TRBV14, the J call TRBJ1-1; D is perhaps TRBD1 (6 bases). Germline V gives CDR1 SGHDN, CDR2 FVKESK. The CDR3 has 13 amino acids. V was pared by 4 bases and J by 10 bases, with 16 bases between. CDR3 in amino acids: CASSPRGARRAFF. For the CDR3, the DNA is TGTGCCAGCAGCCCTCGGGGGGCGAGAAGAGCTTTCTTT.

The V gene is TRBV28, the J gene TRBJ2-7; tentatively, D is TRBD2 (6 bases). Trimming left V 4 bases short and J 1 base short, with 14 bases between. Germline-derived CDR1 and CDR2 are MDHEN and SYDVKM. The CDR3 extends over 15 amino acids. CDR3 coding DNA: TGTGCCAGCAGTTCGACGGGACTGGTTTCCTACGAGCAGTACTTC. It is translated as CASSSTGLVSYEQYF. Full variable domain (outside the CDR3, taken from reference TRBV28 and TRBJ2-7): DVKVTQSSRYLVKRTGEKVFLECVQDMDHENMFWYRQDPGLGLRLIYFSYDVKMKEKGDIPEGYSVSREKKERFSLILESASTNQTSMYLCASSSTGLVSYEQYFGPGTRLTVT.

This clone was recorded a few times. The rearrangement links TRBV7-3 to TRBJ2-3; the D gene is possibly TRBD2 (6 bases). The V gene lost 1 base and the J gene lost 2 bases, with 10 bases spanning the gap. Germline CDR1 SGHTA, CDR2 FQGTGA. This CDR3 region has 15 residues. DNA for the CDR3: TGTGCCAGCAGCTTAATCGGGGAGGACACAGATACGCAGTATTTT. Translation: CASSLIGEDTDTQYF.

CDR3 coding DNA: TGTGCCAGCAGGAAAGGAGGGACAGAAGCCTATGGCTACACCTTC. Translated, it gives CASRKGGTEAYGYTF. The chain uses TRBV3-1 (or the pseudogene TRBV3-2) and TRBJ1-2; 7 nucleotides align to TRBD1. The germline CDR1 and CDR2 sequences are LGHDT and YNNKEL (reference sequence). There are 15 residues in the CDR3. V trimming: 6 bases; J trimming: 4 bases; junction bases outside the gene matches: 11.